The present T cell receptor beta chain was sequenced within a study of blood T cell repertoires in COVID-19. Germline V lookup: CDR1 MDHEN, CDR2 SYDVKM. V lost 6 bases and J lost 0; bases outside the gene matches: 6. CDR3 size: 15 residues. Profiled with immunoSEQ multiplex PCR; TCRdb holds only in-frame clones, not every one. The sample carries 300,000 or so clones, roughly 84% recorded once. Membership in each cohort depended on participant-reported clinical history. The source is a woman in her thirties who had recovered from COVID-19. V gene TRBV28 combines with J gene TRBJ1-1, with 8 bases identical to TRBD1. Sequenced material: PBMCs or T cells enriched from blood (not recorded which). The CDR3: CASRNGQGMNTEAFF. DNA of the CDR3: TGTGCCAGCAGAAACGGACAGGGAATGAACACTGAAGCTTTCTTT. Based on the CDR3 plus reference TRBV28 and TRBJ1-1, the full variable domain is DVKVTQSSRYLVKRTGEKVFLECVQDMDHENMFWYRQDPGLGLRLIYFSYDVKMKEKGDIPEGYSVSREKKERFSLILESASTNQTSMYLCASRNGQGMNTEAFFGQGTRLTVV.